This T cell receptor beta chain is drawn from a study of response to subunit inactivated influenza vaccine. General observations from the study: That few new T cells are recruited by each seasonal influenza vaccination was the authors' suggestion.

The CDR3 totals 13 residues. V shed 3 bases and J shed 7 bases, with 9 bases lying between them. MiXCR was run by TCRdb on the RT-PCR reads, yielding one entry per CDR3 protein. The repertoire holds a few hundred thousand distinct CDR3 sequences, with around 15% as singletons. A word on this clonotype: Its cognate antigen is unknown.

This clonotype originated in a man aged 45-60 years who received an inactivated influenza vaccine. The sample was PBMCs from blood, taken roughly 12 days after vaccination. The V call is TRBV12-3 or TRBV12-4, the J call TRBJ2-2; D is uncertain. CDR3 residues: CASSLEWGGELFF. The CDR3 nucleotides read TGTGCCAGCAGTTTGGAGTGGGGCGGGGAGCTGTTTTTT.